This TCR beta chain emerged from a study of cytomegalovirus exposure and HLA in healthy donors. General observations from the study: According to the study, around 180 TCR beta chains were cytomegalovirus-associated. Despite most TCR sequences being rare, some public TCRs occurred in many donors. Later analysis identified a missense DCLRE1C variant that was linked to TCR beta V- and J-gene trimming.

Points on this clone: What it recognizes is unknown.

Primers included in the PCR were 60 Vbeta and 13 Jbeta primers. Data came from immunoSEQ multiplex PCR; TCRdb stores just in-frame clones and leaves some out. This table has 85,000 to 100,000 clones, about nine tenths appearing once. The trim removed 6 bases at V and 5 bases at J, leaving 6 bases unmatched. The CDR3 is 13 amino acids. Germline V CDR1 and CDR2: MNHEY, SMNVEV (reference sequence). The specimen was PBMCs. The chain recombines TRBV27 with TRBJ2-7, with 8 bases that match TRBD1. This TCR derives from a man aged 30 to 45 in good health and CMV-seropositive. The CDR3 reads CASSTGGIDEQYF. In nucleotides, the CDR3 is TGTGCCAGCAGCACAGGGGGAATCGACGAGCAGTACTTC.